This is a list of T cell receptor beta chains from one sample in a study of cytomegalovirus exposure and HLA in healthy donors. The method was immunoSEQ multiplex PCR; TCRdb's version includes in-frame clones alone and lacks a portion of them. The repertoire holds approximately 190,000 clones, more than 60% seen once, with roughly 2% in the top ten. Sequencing used PBMCs. Every receptor here comes from a woman in her twenties or thirties in good health and CMV-seropositive. The CDR3 runs from the conserved cysteine through the conserved F or W. D genes are given only for firm matches. Only some rows state a clone size, as once, few, many or a class for expanded clones.

abundance | d_gene | j_gene | v_gene | CDR3aa | CDR3nt
few | . | TRBJ2-5 | TRBV7-8 | CASSPGTGGETQYF | TGTGCCAGCAGCCCCGGGACCGGGGGAGAGACCCAGTACTTC
. | . | TRBJ2-3 | TRBV5-5 | CASSFFRQGTTDTQYF | TGTGCCAGCAGCTTTTTCCGGCAGGGGACCACAGATACGCAGTATTTT
once | . | TRBJ1-2 | TRBV30 | CACTVDYGYTF | TGTGCCTGTACGGTCGACTATGGCTACACCTTC
. | . | TRBJ1-2 | TRBV28 | CALLSGGGPYGYTF | TGTGCCCTCCTTTCCGGAGGAGGACCCTATGGCTACACCTTC
. | TRBD1 | TRBJ2-7 | TRBV10-3 | CAIRPGTVSSYEQYF | TGTGCCATCAGGCCGGGGACAGTTAGCTCCTACGAGCAGTACTTC
. | . | TRBJ1-2 | TRBV11-2 | CASSPNSFSNGYTF | TGTGCCAGCAGCCCTAACAGCTTCTCAAATGGCTACACCTTC
. | . | TRBJ2-5 | TRBV4-1 | CASSQEYPNRETQYF | TGCGCCAGCAGCCAAGAGTACCCCAACAGGGAGACCCAGTACTTC
. | . | TRBJ2-5 | TRBV5-4 | CASSQMSLRGQETQYF | TGTGCCAGCAGCCAAATGTCGTTGAGAGGCCAAGAGACCCAGTACTTC
. | . | TRBJ2-7 | TRBV2 | CASSRQPITNYEQYF | TGTGCCAGCAGTCGACAGCCTATAACCAACTACGAGCAGTACTTC
. | TRBD2 | TRBJ2-7 | TRBV11-1 | CASSFSSGRYEQYF | TGTGCCAGCAGCTTTAGTAGCGGGCGCTACGAGCAGTACTTC
. | TRBD1 | TRBJ1-3 | TRBV11-2 | CASSIGDSSGNTIYF | TGTGCCAGCAGCATAGGGGACAGCTCTGGAAACACCATATATTTT
. | . | TRBJ2-5 | TRBV7-9 | CSSTGEGETQYF | TGTTCCAGCACAGGGGAGGGAGAGACCCAGTACTTC
. | TRBD2 | TRBJ2-1 | TRBV9 | CASSVGGGYNEQFF | TGTGCCAGCAGCGTAGGCGGGGGCTACAATGAGCAGTTCTTC
. | TRBD2 | TRBJ2-7 | TRBV6-6 | CASSYSIAGDRYEQYF | TGTGCCAGCAGTTACTCAATAGCGGGGGACCGGTACGAGCAGTACTTC
. | . | TRBJ2-3 | TRBV2 | CARSTGGTDTQYF | TGTGCCAGGTCGACGGGGGGCACAGATACGCAGTATTTT
. | . | TRBJ1-1 | TRBV5-1 | CASSVEQINTEAFF | TGCGCCAGCAGCGTGGAGCAAATAAACACTGAAGCTTTCTTT
. | . | TRBJ1-6 | TRBV5-6 | CASLDRRLNSPLHF | TGTGCCAGCTTAGACCGCCGACTTAATTCACCCCTCCACTTT